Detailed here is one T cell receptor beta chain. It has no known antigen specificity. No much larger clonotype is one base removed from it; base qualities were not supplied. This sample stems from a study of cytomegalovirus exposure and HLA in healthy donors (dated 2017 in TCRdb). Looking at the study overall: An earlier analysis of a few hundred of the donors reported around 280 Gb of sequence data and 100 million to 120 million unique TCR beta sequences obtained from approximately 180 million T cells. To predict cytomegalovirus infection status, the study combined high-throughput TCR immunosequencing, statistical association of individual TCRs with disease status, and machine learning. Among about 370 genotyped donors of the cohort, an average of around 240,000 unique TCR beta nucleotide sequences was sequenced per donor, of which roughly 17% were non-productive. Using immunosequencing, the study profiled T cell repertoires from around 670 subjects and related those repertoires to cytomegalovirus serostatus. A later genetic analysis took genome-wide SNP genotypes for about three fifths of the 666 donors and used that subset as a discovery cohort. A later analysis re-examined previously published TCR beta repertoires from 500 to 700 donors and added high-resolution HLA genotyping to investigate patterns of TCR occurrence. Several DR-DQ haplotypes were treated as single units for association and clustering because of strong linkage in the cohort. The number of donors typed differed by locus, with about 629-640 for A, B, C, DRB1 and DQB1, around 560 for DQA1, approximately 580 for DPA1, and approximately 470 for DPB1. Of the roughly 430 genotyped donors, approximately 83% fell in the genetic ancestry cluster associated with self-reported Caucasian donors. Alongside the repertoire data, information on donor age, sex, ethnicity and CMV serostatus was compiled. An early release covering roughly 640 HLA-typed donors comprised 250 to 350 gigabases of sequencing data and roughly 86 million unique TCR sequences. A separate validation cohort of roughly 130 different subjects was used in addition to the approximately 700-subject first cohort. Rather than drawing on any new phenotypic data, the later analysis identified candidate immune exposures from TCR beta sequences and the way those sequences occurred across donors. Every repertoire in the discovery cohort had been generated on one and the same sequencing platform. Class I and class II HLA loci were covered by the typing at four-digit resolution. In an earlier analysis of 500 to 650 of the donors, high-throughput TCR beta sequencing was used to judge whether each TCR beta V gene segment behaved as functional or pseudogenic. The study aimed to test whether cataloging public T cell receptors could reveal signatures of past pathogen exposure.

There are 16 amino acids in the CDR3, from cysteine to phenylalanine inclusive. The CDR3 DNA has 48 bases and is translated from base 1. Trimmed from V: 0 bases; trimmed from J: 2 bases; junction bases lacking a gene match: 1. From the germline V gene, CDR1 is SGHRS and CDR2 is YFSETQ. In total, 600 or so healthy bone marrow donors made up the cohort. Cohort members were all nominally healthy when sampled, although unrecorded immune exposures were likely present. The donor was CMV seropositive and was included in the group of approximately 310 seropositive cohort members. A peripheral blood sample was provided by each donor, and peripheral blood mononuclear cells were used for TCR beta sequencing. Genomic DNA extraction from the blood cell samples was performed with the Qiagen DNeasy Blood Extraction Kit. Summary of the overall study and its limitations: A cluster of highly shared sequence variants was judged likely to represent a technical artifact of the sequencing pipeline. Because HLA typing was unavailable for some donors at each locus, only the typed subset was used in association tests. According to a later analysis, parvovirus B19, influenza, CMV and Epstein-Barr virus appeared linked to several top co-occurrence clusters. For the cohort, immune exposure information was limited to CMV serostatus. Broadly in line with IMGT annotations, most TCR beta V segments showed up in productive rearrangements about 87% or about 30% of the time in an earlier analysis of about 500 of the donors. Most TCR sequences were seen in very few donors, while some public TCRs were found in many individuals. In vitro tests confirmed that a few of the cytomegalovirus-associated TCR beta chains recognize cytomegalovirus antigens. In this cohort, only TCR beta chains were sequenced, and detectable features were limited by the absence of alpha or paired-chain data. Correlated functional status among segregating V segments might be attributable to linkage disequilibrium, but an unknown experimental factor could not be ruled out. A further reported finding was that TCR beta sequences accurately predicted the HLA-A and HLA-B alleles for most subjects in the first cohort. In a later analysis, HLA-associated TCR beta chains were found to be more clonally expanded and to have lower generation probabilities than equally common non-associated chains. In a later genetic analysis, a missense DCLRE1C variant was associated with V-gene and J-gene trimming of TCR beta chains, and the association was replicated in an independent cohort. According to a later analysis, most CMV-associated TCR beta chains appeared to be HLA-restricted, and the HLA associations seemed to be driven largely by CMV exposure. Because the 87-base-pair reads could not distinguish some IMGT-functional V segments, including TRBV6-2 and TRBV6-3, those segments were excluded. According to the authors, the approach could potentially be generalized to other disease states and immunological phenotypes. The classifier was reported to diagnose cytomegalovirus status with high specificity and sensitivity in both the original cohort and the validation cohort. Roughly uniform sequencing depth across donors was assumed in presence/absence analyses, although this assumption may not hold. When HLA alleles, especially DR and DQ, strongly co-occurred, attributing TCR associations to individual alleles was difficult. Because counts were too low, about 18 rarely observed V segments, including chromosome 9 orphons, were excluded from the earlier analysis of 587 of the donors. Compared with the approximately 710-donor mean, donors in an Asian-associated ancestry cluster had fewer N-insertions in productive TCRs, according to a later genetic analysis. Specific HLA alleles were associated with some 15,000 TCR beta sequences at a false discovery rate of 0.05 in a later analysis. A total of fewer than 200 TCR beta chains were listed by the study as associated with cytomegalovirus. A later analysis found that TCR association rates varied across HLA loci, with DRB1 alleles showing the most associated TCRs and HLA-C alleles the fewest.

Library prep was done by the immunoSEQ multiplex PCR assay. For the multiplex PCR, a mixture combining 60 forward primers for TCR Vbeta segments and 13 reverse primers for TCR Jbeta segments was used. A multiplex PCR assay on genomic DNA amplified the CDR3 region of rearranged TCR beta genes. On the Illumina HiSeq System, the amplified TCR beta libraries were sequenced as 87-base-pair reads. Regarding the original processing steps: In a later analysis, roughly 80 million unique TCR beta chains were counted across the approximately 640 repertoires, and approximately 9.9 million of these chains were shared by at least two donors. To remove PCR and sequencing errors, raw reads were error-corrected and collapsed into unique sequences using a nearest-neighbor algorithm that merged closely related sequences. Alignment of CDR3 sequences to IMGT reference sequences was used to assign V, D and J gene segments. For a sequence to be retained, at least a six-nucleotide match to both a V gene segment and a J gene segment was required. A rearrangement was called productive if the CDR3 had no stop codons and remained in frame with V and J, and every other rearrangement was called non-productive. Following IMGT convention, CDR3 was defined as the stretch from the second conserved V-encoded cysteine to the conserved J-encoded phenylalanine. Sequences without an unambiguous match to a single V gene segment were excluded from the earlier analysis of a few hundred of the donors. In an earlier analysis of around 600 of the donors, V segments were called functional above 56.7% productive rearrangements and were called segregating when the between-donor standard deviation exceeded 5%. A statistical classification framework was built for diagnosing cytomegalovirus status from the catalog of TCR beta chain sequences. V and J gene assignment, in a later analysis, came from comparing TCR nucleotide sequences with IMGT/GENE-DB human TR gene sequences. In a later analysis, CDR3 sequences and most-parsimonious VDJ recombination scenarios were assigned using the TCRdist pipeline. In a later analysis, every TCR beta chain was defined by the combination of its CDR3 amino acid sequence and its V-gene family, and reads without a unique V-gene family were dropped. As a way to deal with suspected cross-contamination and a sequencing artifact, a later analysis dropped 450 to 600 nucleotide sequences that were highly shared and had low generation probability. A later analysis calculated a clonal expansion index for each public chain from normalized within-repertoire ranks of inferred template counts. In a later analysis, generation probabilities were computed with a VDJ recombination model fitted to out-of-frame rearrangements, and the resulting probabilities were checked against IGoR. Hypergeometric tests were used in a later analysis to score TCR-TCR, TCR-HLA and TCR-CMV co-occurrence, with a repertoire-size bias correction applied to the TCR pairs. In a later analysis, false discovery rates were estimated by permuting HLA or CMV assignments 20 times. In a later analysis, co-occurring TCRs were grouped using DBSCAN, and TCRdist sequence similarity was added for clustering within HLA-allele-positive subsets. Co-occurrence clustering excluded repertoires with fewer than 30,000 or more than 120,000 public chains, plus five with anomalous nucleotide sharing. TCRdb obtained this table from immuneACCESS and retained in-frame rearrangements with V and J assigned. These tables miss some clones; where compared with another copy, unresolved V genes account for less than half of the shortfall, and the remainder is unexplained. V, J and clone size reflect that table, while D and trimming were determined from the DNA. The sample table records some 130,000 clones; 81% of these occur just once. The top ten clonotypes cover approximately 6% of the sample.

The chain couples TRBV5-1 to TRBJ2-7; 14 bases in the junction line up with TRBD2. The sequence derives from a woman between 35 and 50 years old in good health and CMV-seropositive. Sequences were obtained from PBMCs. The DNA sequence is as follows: TGCGCCAGCAGCTTGGGGACTAGCGGGAGGACCTACGAGCAGTACTTC. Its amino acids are CASSLGTSGRTYEQYF.